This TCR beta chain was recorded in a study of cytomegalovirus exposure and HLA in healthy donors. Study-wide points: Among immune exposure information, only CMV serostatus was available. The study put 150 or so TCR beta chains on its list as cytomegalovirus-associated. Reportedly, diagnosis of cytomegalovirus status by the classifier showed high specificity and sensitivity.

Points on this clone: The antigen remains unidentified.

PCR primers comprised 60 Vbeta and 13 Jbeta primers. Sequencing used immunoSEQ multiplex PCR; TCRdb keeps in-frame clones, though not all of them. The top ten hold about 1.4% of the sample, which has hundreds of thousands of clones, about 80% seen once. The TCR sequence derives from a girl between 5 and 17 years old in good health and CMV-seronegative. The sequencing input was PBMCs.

The CDR3 is CASSLSQGEQFF. DNA for the CDR3: TGTGCCAGCAGTTTGTCCCAGGGGGAGCAGTTCTTC. The V gene is TRBV6-6, the J gene TRBJ2-1; D is perhaps TRBD1 (6 bases). Germline V gives CDR1 MNHNY, CDR2 SVGAGI (reference sequence). Between the trimmed V and J ends, which lost 4 bases and 10 bases, there was a span of 11 bases. This CDR3 contains 12 residues.